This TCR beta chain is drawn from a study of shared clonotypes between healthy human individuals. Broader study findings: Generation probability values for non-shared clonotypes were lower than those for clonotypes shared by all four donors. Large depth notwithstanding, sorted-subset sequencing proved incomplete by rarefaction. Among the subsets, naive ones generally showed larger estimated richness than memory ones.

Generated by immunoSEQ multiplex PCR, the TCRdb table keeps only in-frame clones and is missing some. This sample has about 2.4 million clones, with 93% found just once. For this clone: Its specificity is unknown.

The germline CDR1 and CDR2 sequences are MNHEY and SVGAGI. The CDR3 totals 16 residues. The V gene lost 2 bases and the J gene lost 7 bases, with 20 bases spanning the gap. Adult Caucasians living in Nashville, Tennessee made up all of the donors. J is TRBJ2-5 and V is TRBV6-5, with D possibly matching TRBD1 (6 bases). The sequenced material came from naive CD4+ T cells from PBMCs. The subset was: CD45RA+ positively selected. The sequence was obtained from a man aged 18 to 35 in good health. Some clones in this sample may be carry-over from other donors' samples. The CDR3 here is CASSYLLGGGVRTQYF. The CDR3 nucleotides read TGTGCCAGCAGTTACCTCCTTGGGGGCGGAGTGAGGACCCAGTACTTC.